These 32 T cell receptor beta chains share one sample of origin, sequenced in a study of blood T cell repertoires in COVID-19. Measured with immunoSEQ multiplex PCR; TCRdb has only the in-frame clones, and not every one. The sample records around 40,000 clones, 75% to 90% being singletons. The sequencing input was peripheral blood. Receptors originate from a man aged 45-60 years with active or convalescent COVID-19.

The chain's CDR3 is CASSQAGHDRPQHF. CDR3 coding DNA: TGCGCCAGCAGCCAAGCGGGACATGATCGGCCCCAGCATTTT. The chain is built from TRBV4-1 and TRBJ1-5; D is possibly TRBD1 (6 bases). Trimming took 1 base from V and 9 from J, leaving 13 bases between them. This CDR3 contains 14 residues. Germline V gene sequence: CDR1 MGHRA, CDR2 YSYEKL.

V is TRBV5-1 and J is TRBJ2-6; 8 positions match TRBD1. V lost 4 bases, J lost 0 bases, and 3 bases stayed unmatched. The CDR3 spans 16 residues. CDR1 and CDR2 from the germline V gene are SGHRS and YFSETQ. The CDR3 here is CASSGDRSSGANVLTF. CDR3 bases: TGCGCCAGCAGCGGGGACAGGTCCTCTGGGGCCAACGTCCTGACTTTC.

The CDR3 loop reads CASSPRTGSSYNEQFF. The CDR3 nucleotides are TGTGCCAGCAGCCCAAGGACGGGAAGCTCCTACAATGAGCAGTTCTTC. The chain combines TRBV5-4 with TRBJ2-1; D is perhaps TRBD2 (5 bases). CDR1 and CDR2 from the germline V gene are SGHNT and YYREEE (reference sequence). The CDR3 is made up of 16 amino acids. Trimming stripped 4 bases from V and 0 bases from J, with 14 bases between. Drawing the rest from reference TRBV5-4 and TRBJ2-1, the complete variable domain is ETGVTQSPTHLIKTRGQQVTLRCSSQSGHNTVSWYQQALGQGPQFIFQYYREEENGRGNFPPRFSGLQFPNYSSELNVNALELDDSALYLCASSPRTGSSYNEQFFGPGTRLTVL.

The genes are TRBV7-6 and TRBJ2-7, with TRBD1 identical over 8 bases. Germline CDR1 reads SGHVS; CDR2 reads FNYEAQ. This CDR3 is built from 15 residues. Unmatched junction bases numbered 5, after V lost 3 bases and J lost 1 base. CDR3 sequence reads: CASSFGQGGSYEQYF. CDR3 coding DNA: TGTGCCAGCAGCTTCGGACAGGGTGGATCCTACGAGCAGTACTTC.

Of note for this clone: One end of the junction is discordant with germline, which a read error may explain. The chain combines TRBV7-7 with TRBJ1-1; unclear D gene. Germline CDR1 is SSHAT and CDR2 is FNYEAQ (reference sequence). The CDR3 runs 13 residues. CDR3 loop: CASSVSSGTEAFF. The CDR3 bases are TGTGCTAGCAGTGTCAGTAGCGGCACTGAAGCTTTCTTT.

The sample holds many counts of this clone. The chain combines TRBV27 with TRBJ2-1; 7 bases match TRBD2. After removal of 3 bases from V and 10 bases from J, the junction contained 6 bases not matched to a gene. Germline V lookup: CDR1 MNHEY, CDR2 SMNVEV (reference sequence). The CDR3 has 13 amino acids. CDR3 bases: TGTGCCAGCAGTTTTACTAGCGCGGGGGAGCAGTTCTTC. It is translated as CASSFTSAGEQFF.

The V and J genes are TRBV30 and TRBJ2-1; TRBD2 aligns across 12 bases. The CDR3 covers 15 residues. Trimming at V came to 2 bases and at J to 6 bases, leaving 5 bases not matched to a gene. Germline V lookup: CDR1 GTSNPN, CDR2 SVGIG (reference sequence). Here the CDR3 reads CAWSILAGGGNEQFF. In nucleotides, the CDR3 is TGTGCCTGGAGTATACTAGCGGGAGGAGGCAATGAGCAGTTCTTC.

The chain joins TRBV5-6 to TRBJ1-1; D is perhaps TRBD1 (5 bases). The CDR3 covers 14 residues. Trimming took 4 bases from V and 1 from J, leaving 11 bases between them. Germline-derived CDR1 and CDR2 are SGHDT and YYEEEE. CDR3 in amino acids: CASSGVGGNTEAFF. The CDR3 DNA reads TGTGCCAGCAGCGGAGTGGGGGGGAACACTGAAGCTTTCTTT.

The rearrangement links TRBV28 to TRBJ1-3; D gene ambiguous. V was pared by 2 bases and J by 4 bases, with 15 bases between. CDR1 is MDHEN and CDR2 is SYDVKM in the germline V gene. CDR3 length: 16 amino acids. The CDR3 sequence: CASSLPTSSMGNTIYF. Written as DNA, the CDR3 is TGTGCCAGCAGTTTACCGACAAGCTCTATGGGAAACACCATATATTTT.

The chain has TRBV5-1 and TRBJ2-5; TRBD1 agrees at 8 bases. The V segment lost 0 bases and the J segment 1 base; nucleotides outside the gene matches: 11. Germline assignment: CDR1 SGHRS and CDR2 YFSETQ. The CDR3 runs 18 residues. In DNA, the CDR3 is TGCGCCAGCAGCTTGGGTTTTAGGACAGGGACGTCCCAAGAGACCCAGTACTTC. It yields the protein CASSLGFRTGTSQETQYF.

The rearrangement uses TRBV2 and TRBJ2-7; 11 nucleotides match TRBD2. The CDR3 runs to 14 residues. J lost 2 bases, V lost 6 bases, and 3 bases had no gene match. Per the germline V gene, CDR1 is SNHLY and CDR2 is FYNNEI. The CDR3 bases are TGTGCCAGCAGCCAGGGACTAGCGGCCTACGAGCAGTACTTC. Translated: CASSQGLAAYEQYF.

The rearrangement uses TRBV5-6 and TRBJ1-1; 7 bases map to TRBD1. The CDR3 contains 15 residues. J lost 4 bases, V lost 3 bases, and 9 bases had no gene match. The germline V gene has CDR1 SGHDT and CDR2 YYEEEE. The CDR3 loop reads CASSSSTGRSTEAFF. The DNA of the CDR3 is TGTGCCAGCAGCTCTTCGACAGGGCGGAGCACTGAAGCTTTCTTT. The full variable domain, completed using reference TRBV5-6 and TRBJ1-1, is DAGVTQSPTHLIKTRGQQVTLRCSPKSGHDTVSWYQQALGQGPQFIFQYYEEEERQRGNFPDRFSGHQFPNYSSELNVNALLLGDSALYLCASSSSTGRSTEAFFGQGTRLTVV.

This CDR3 is CATRAGTSGYNEQFF. The CDR3 DNA reads TGTGCCACCAGGGCTGGGACTAGCGGCTACAATGAGCAGTTCTTC. V is TRBV27 and J is TRBJ2-1, with TRBD2 matching 11 bases. Germline-derived CDR1 and CDR2 are MNHEY and SMNVEV (reference sequence). V lost 10 bases, J lost 3 bases, and 8 bases stayed unmatched. This CDR3 has 15 residues.

This chain joins TRBV3-1 (or the pseudogene TRBV3-2) and TRBJ2-1; 10 positions match TRBD2. The CDR3 extends over 15 amino acids. Looked up from germline, CDR1 is LGHDT and CDR2 is YNNKEL (reference sequence). The V and J ends lost 2 bases and 2 bases, in that order; junction bases with no gene match: 0. CDR3 sequence: CASSQLAGAYNEQFF. The CDR3 coding sequence is TGTGCCAGCAGCCAACTAGCGGGGGCCTACAATGAGCAGTTCTTC.

The rearrangement joins TRBV28 to TRBJ1-2; D is ambiguous. The germline gives CDR1 MDHEN, CDR2 SYDVKM. The V gene lost 10 bases and the J gene lost 4 bases, with 13 bases spanning the gap. CDR3 length: 12 amino acids. In DNA, the CDR3 is TGTGCCACCCGAACACGTGGCTATGGCTACACCTTC. Translating gives CATRTRGYGYTF.

This chain connects TRBV7-3 to TRBJ2-3; 11 bases agree with TRBD2. Germline lookup yields CDR1 SGHTA and CDR2 FQGTGA. Losses at the gene ends were 4 bases for V and 2 bases for J; bases not matched to a gene: 5. The CDR3 contains 16 residues. CDR3 amino acids: CASSSGLAGITDTQYF. The CDR3 nucleotides are TGTGCCAGCAGCTCAGGACTAGCGGGCATCACAGATACGCAGTATTTT.

Only one count was recorded for this clone. The rearrangement links TRBV2 to TRBJ2-3, with 11 bases fitting TRBD2. V was clipped by 1 base and J by 6 bases; unmatched bases: 6. CDR3 length: 16 amino acids. From germline, CDR1 is SNHLY and CDR2 FYNNEI. This chain's CDR3 is CASSEGLAGGYDTQYF. CDR3 DNA sequence: TGTGCCAGCAGTGAAGGCTTAGCGGGAGGGTATGATACGCAGTATTTT.

The rearrangement joins TRBV5-1 to TRBJ1-1; D is perhaps TRBD1 (5 bases). Germline V gene data show CDR1 as SGHRS and CDR2 as YFSETQ. The CDR3 spans 13 residues. V was clipped by 4 bases and J by 6 bases, with 13 bases between them. Here the CDR3 DNA reads TGCGCCAGCAGCCACGGGACGGGGGCTGAAGCTTTCTTT. Amino acids: CASSHGTGAEAFF.

This chain connects TRBV7-8 to TRBJ1-5; D is unclear. The CDR3 is 14 residues long. Germline CDR1 SGHVS, CDR2 FQNEAQ. V was shortened by 0 bases and J by 4 bases, with 7 bases between the two germline ends. This CDR3 reads CASSLAGRNQPQHF. The CDR3 DNA is TGTGCCAGCAGCTTAGCGGGCCGGAATCAGCCCCAGCATTTT.

This chain uses TRBV19 with TRBJ2-3; 8 bases map to TRBD2. Per germline, CDR1 LNHDA and CDR2 SQIVND (reference sequence). The CDR3 sequence is 14 residues long. V gave up 5 bases and J gave up 6 bases; unmatched junction bases: 7. CDR3 coding DNA: TGTGCCAGTAGTCTCCGGACTAGCAAGGATACGCAGTATTTT. Residues: CASSLRTSKDTQYF.

The CDR3, as DNA: TGCGCCAGCAGCGACTTGGGAGTCGAGCAGTACTTC. Protein product: CASSDLGVEQYF. This chain links TRBV5-1 with TRBJ2-7, with a tentative D call TRBD2 (5 bases). There are 12 residues in the CDR3. Germline V gives CDR1 SGHRS, CDR2 YFSETQ. V was cut by 4 bases and J by 6 bases, with 11 bases left in between.

The V and J genes are TRBV14 and TRBJ2-5; D not certain. V lost 1 base and J lost 5, with 8 bases in between. Germline values: CDR1 SGHDN, CDR2 FVKESK. This CDR3 is 13 amino acids long. The CDR3 protein is CASSQGLRETQYF. In DNA form, the CDR3 reads TGTGCCAGCAGCCAAGGGCTGAGGGAGACCCAGTACTTC.

The V gene is TRBV7-9, the J gene TRBJ1-4; TRBD1 agrees at 9 bases. The CDR3 is 15 amino acids. The V gene end was trimmed by 5 bases and the J gene end by 1 base; junction bases not matched to a gene: 2. The germline V gene has CDR1 SEHNR and CDR2 FQNEAQ (reference sequence). CDR3 loop: CASSKDRGTNEKLFF. In nucleotides, the CDR3 is TGTGCCAGCAGCAAGGACAGGGGAACTAATGAAAAACTGTTTTTT.

J is TRBJ2-5 and V is TRBV9, with TRBD2 identical over 8 bases. The length of the CDR3 is 15 residues. CDR1 SGDLS and CDR2 YYNGEE come from the germline V gene. Trimming cost V 4 bases and J 1 base; bases outside gene matches: 6. The CDR3 sequence: CASSLSGVVQETQYF. For the CDR3, the DNA is TGTGCCAGCAGCCTTAGCGGGGTCGTCCAAGAGACCCAGTACTTC.

The V and J genes are TRBV18 and TRBJ1-2; a weak D match, TRBD1 (6 bases). Looked up from germline, CDR1 is KGHSH and CDR2 is LQKENI. Deletions cut 3 bases from V and 5 bases from J, with 13 bases between. The CDR3 has 14 amino acids. CDR3 region: CASSPDRSSYGYTF. The DNA for the CDR3 is TGTGCCAGCTCACCCGACAGGAGCAGTTATGGCTACACCTTC.

In this sample, this clone turned up once. J is TRBJ2-5 and V is TRBV5-1; possible D gene TRBD1, 6 bases. The length of the CDR3 is 20 residues. Trimming took off 1 base at V and 1 base at J, with 26 bases between the two ends. Germline-derived CDR1 and CDR2 are SGHRS and YFSETQ. The CDR3 sequence: CASSLLGRTTGRAPQETQYF. The CDR3 DNA sequence: TGCGCCAGCAGCTTGCTGGGGCGGACGACAGGTCGTGCTCCCCAAGAGACCCAGTACTTC. The whole variable domain, remainder taken from reference TRBV5-1 and TRBJ2-5, is KAGVTQTPRYLIKTRGQQVTLSCSPISGHRSVSWYQQTPGQGLQFLFEYFSETQRNKGNFPGRFSGRQFSNSRSEMNVSTLELGDSALYLCASSLLGRTTGRAPQETQYFGPGTRLLVL.

The genes are TRBV19 and TRBJ1-5; TRBD1 matches 10 bases. J lost 0 bases, V lost 5 bases, and 10 bases had no gene match. Germline V CDR1 and CDR2: LNHDA, SQIVND (reference sequence). The CDR3 contains 18 residues. The chain's CDR3 is CASSLGQGRLYSNQPQHF. CDR3 nucleotides: TGTGCCAGTAGTTTGGGACAGGGGAGACTTTATAGCAATCAGCCCCAGCATTTT.

V is TRBV28 and J is TRBJ2-7; tentative D call: TRBD2 (5 bases). V was shortened by 8 bases and J by 6 bases, with 11 bases between the two germline ends. Germline values: CDR1 MDHEN, CDR2 SYDVKM. This CDR3 has 11 residues. Here the CDR3 DNA reads TGTGCCAGCCGAGAAGGGAGCGAGCAGTACTTC. It specifies CASREGSEQYF.

This clone has only one observation. The chain joins TRBV7-9 to TRBJ1-4; D might be TRBD1 (6 bases). V lost 6 bases and J lost 0, with 11 bases in between. The CDR3 totals 15 residues. Germline V gene lookup returns CDR1 SEHNR and CDR2 FQNEAQ (reference sequence). CDR3 in DNA: TGTGCCAGCAGGACAGGAGGTGCAACTAATGAAAAACTGTTTTTT. It specifies CASRTGGATNEKLFF.

The V call is TRBV7-3, the J call TRBJ1-6, with a possible D match to TRBD1 (5 bases). In germline, CDR1 is SGHTA, CDR2 FQGTGA. The CDR3 consists of 17 residues. Trimming shortened V by 4 bases and J by 2 bases, and 15 bases separated the two germline ends. CDR3 in amino acids: CASSYDPPGPYNSPLHF. In DNA form, the CDR3 reads TGTGCCAGCAGCTACGACCCTCCAGGGCCCTATAATTCACCCCTCCACTTT.

V gene TRBV12-3 or TRBV12-4 combines with J gene TRBJ1-2; a weak D match, TRBD1 (6 bases). V lost 7 bases, J lost 8 bases, and 17 bases lay in between. CDR3 length: 13 amino acids. The CDR3 sequence: CASNQNRVSGYTF. The CDR3, as DNA: TGTGCCAGCAACCAAAACAGGGTATCAGGCTACACCTTC.

This sequence joins TRBV5-1 and TRBJ2-1; 13 positions match TRBD2. Germline lookup yields CDR1 SGHRS and CDR2 YFSETQ. The V gene end was trimmed by 4 bases and the J gene end by 2 bases; junction bases not matched to a gene: 3. There are 16 residues in the CDR3. CDR3 amino acids: CASSRTSGGTYNEQFF. The CDR3 DNA follows: TGCGCCAGCAGCAGGACTAGCGGGGGCACCTACAATGAGCAGTTCTTC.